Following are 15 T cell receptor beta chains from one sample sequenced in a study of regulatory T cells in long-lasting Graves disease. Time point given: persistent/refractory GD, antithyroid drugs over 5 years with positive TRAb. Generation of the TCR library employed RNA extracted from PBMCs. Sequencing libraries for TCR beta were prepared with iRepertoire HTBI primers and Arm-PCR of CDR3 regions. MiXCR was run by TCRdb on the multiplex PCR reads, yielding one entry per CDR3 protein. Among some 370,000 distinct CDR3 sequences, around 20% were seen once, and the ten largest hold less than 25%. Material: peripheral blood mononuclear cells (PBMCs), obtained when the disease was refractory, from a patient treated with antithyroid drugs. The receptors come from a female donor with Graves disease.

The chain uses TRBV4-1 and TRBJ1-3; the D is unclear. This CDR3 is built from 15 residues. Looked up from germline, CDR1 is MGHRA and CDR2 is YSYEKL. V was cut by 3 bases and J by 2 bases, with 11 bases left in between. Here the CDR3 DNA reads TGCGCCAGCAGCCAGGGTAGGGTAGCTGGAAACACCATATATTTT. Residues: CASSQGRVAGNTIYF.

This clonotype showed up just a few times. This rearrangement joins TRBV29-1 to TRBJ2-7; 9 positions agree with TRBD1. The CDR3 has 13 amino acids. The germline V gene has CDR1 SQVTM and CDR2 ANQGSEA. After removal of 6 bases from V and 4 bases from J, the junction contained 7 bases not matched to a gene. The CDR3 bases are TGCAGCGTCACCGGGACAGGGCTTTACGAGCAGTACTTC. It translates to CSVTGTGLYEQYF.

This clonotype occurred a few times. The chain links TRBV10-3 to TRBJ2-2, with D tentatively TRBD2 (5 bases). The CDR3 is 15 residues long. Germline lookup yields CDR1 ENHRY and CDR2 SYGVKD. Trimming took 2 bases from V and 6 from J, leaving 13 bases between them. Here the CDR3 reads CAISEENGIAGELFF. In DNA form, the CDR3 reads TGTGCCATCAGTGAGGAGAACGGGATAGCCGGGGAGCTGTTTTTT.

This clonotype was seen only a few times. The chain couples TRBV5-6 to TRBJ1-2; a possible D gene is TRBD1 (5 bases). Trimming left V 6 bases short and J 7 bases short, with 16 bases between. Germline assignment: CDR1 SGHDT and CDR2 YYEEEE. The CDR3 has 13 amino acids. The CDR3 region has the DNA TGTGCCAGCACTCCCTGGGGGGGGAGTGGCTACACCTTC. Encoded protein: CASTPWGGSGYTF.

This clonotype was counted between two and nine times. This chain uses TRBV6-5 with TRBJ1-6; 9 positions match TRBD1. The CDR3 has 15 residues. Per the germline V gene, CDR1 is MNHEY and CDR2 is SVGAGI. V was clipped by 0 bases and J by 11 bases; unmatched bases: 5. The CDR3 DNA sequence: TGTGCCAGCAGTTACTCGACAGGGGGAAGGGCACCCCTCCACTTT. Amino acids: CASSYSTGGRAPLHF.

J is TRBJ1-3 and V is TRBV2; weak D call: TRBD1 (6 bases). There are 13 residues in the CDR3. V was shortened by 3 bases and J by 3 bases, with 6 bases between the two germline ends. Germline CDR1 is SNHLY and CDR2 is FYNNEI. The CDR3 bases are TGTGCCAGCAGTGAGGACAGTGGAAACACCATATATTTT. It translates to CASSEDSGNTIYF.

This clonotype has a count of ten or more. CDR3 sequence reads: CASSATGELFF. In nucleotides, the CDR3 is TGTGCCAGCAGCGCTACCGGGGAGCTGTTTTTT. The chain joins TRBV7-3 to TRBJ2-2, with unresolved D. Germline lookup yields CDR1 SGHTA and CDR2 FQGTGA. This CDR3 spans 11 amino acids. Trimming shortened V by 5 bases and J by 5 bases, and 3 bases separated the two germline ends.

Regarding this clonotype: A read error is possible here, since a much larger clone lies one base away. The final CDR3 position lacks the conserved phenylalanine or tryptophan, pointing to a likely read error. The chain recombines TRBV2 with TRBJ1-2; possible D gene TRBD1, 5 bases. The CDR3 spans 16 residues. Trimming pared 2 bases from V and 5 bases from J, leaving 18 bases between. The germline gives CDR1 SNHLY, CDR2 FYNNEI. The DNA for the CDR3 is TGTGCCAGCAGTGAAAAAGGATTAGACAGCCTATATGGCTACACCTCC. It codes for CASSEKGLDSLYGYTS.

This clonotype was counted many times. The chain carries TRBV7-2 and TRBJ1-2; D is perhaps TRBD1 (6 bases). CDR1 and CDR2 (germline): SGHTA, FQGNSA. This CDR3 region has 15 residues. Deletions cut 1 base from V and 3 bases from J, with 12 bases between. DNA of the CDR3: TGTGCCAGCAGCTTAGACGGGGGCCCGTACTATGGCTACACCTTC. It yields the protein CASSLDGGPYYGYTF.

The J gene is TRBJ1-6, the V gene TRBV20-1; TRBD1 matches at 9 bases. The CDR3 has 16 residues. V was pared by 0 bases and J by 6 bases, with 6 bases of the junction left unmatched. Germline assignment: CDR1 DFQATT and CDR2 SNEGSKA (reference sequence). The CDR3 DNA follows: TGCAGTGCTAGAGATAGAGGACAGGGGTTTAATTCACCCCTCCACTTT. The encoded protein is CSARDRGQGFNSPLHF.

This clonotype has ten or more counts. The gene calls are TRBV28 and TRBJ2-2; D gene ambiguous. V dropped 3 bases and J dropped 7 bases, with 6 bases sitting between them. Per the germline V gene, CDR1 is MDHEN and CDR2 is SYDVKM. The CDR3 has 12 amino acids. CDR3 amino acids: CASSFSNGELFF. CDR3 DNA: TGTGCCAGCAGTTTCAGTAACGGGGAGCTGTTTTTT.

This clonotype appeared many times. The rearrangement joins TRBV7-3 to TRBJ2-2; D remains ambiguous. Germline V gene data show CDR1 as SGHTA and CDR2 as FQGTGA. V shed 2 bases and J shed 3 bases, with 7 bases lying between them. The CDR3 totals 14 residues. The CDR3 loop is CASSLGRYTGELFF. The CDR3 DNA reads TGTGCCAGCAGCTTAGGGCGGTACACCGGGGAGCTGTTTTTT.

The rearrangement links TRBV18 to TRBJ1-5; D unclear. Trimming stripped 6 bases from V and 2 bases from J, with 14 bases between. This CDR3 has 15 residues. Germline loops: CDR1 KGHSH, CDR2 LQKENI. The CDR3 here is CASSRENGGNQPQHF. DNA for the CDR3: TGTGCCAGCTCTCGCGAGAATGGGGGCAATCAGCCCCAGCATTTT. The complete variable domain, with remaining parts taken from reference TRBV18 and TRBJ1-5, reads NAGVMQNPRHLVRRRGQEARLRCSPMKGHSHVYWYRQLPEEGLKFMVYLQKENIIDESGMPKERFSAEFPKEGPSILRIQQVVRGDSAAYFCASSRENGGNQPQHFGDGTRLSIL.

This clonotype was seen a handful of times. The chain recombines TRBV7-3 with TRBJ2-5, with 8 bases fitting TRBD2. V gave up 4 bases and J gave up 1 base; unmatched junction bases: 5. CDR1 and CDR2 (germline): SGHTA, FQGTGA. CDR3 size: 15 residues. CDR3 sequence reads: CASSSSGSFQETQYF. The CDR3 bases are TGTGCCAGCAGCTCGAGCGGGAGCTTCCAAGAGACCCAGTACTTC.

This clonotype was found many times. The chain employs TRBV28 and TRBJ1-1; tentative D call: TRBD1 (5 bases). Between the trimmed V and J ends, which lost 5 bases and 3 bases, there was a span of 19 bases. Germline V lookup: CDR1 MDHEN, CDR2 SYDVKM. The CDR3 is 16 amino acids. The CDR3: CASSPTSPGPHTEAFF. In nucleotides, the CDR3 is TGTGCCAGCAGTCCCACTTCTCCGGGACCACACACTGAAGCTTTCTTT.